A selection of T cell receptor beta chains follows, all from one sample in a study of blood T cell repertoires in COVID-19. Generated by immunoSEQ multiplex PCR, the TCRdb table keeps only in-frame clones and is missing some. The table records over 450,000 clones, 85% to 90% of them present only once. Sample: peripheral blood. The source of these receptors is a woman aged 50 to 60 with COVID-19, enrolled during active disease. Each CDR3 is given with its conserved first and last residue. Fields, in order: CDR3 protein, J gene, V gene, clone size. The size entry is marked missing in some rows and otherwise reads once, few, many or a size class.

CDR3: CAWSVEPGNTIYF
J: TRBJ1-3
V: TRBV30
size: .

CDR3: CASSYYTGQGESPLHF
J: TRBJ1-6
V: TRBV11-2
size: once

CDR3: CASTQEGTGVDEQYF
J: TRBJ2-7
V: TRBV6-4
size: once

CDR3: CASSLALSGAEAFF
J: TRBJ1-1
V: TRBV7-9
size: .

CDR3: CASSPWGHSGNTIYF
J: TRBJ1-3
V: TRBV5-4
size: .

CDR3: CASSDPFTSTGELFF
J: TRBJ2-2
V: TRBV2
size: .

CDR3: CASSHGVEYGYTF
J: TRBJ1-2
V: TRBV2
size: few

CDR3: CASSLGTLTDTQYF
J: TRBJ2-3
V: TRBV11-3
size: .

CDR3: CASSQGGLAAYEQYF
J: TRBJ2-7
V: TRBV4-1
size: .

CDR3: CASSPGLGFSEQYF
J: TRBJ2-7
V: TRBV5-6
size: once

CDR3: CASSFGTSGVSGTDTQYF
J: TRBJ2-3
V: TRBV5-1
size: .

CDR3: CASRTGESPLHF
J: TRBJ1-6
V: TRBV25-1
size: .

CDR3: CSVEPSGGKTEAFF
J: TRBJ1-1
V: TRBV29-1
size: .

CDR3: CASSSRPDREGSPLHF
J: TRBJ1-6
V: TRBV6-5
size: .

CDR3: CAWSVRGNEQYF
J: TRBJ2-7
V: TRBV30
size: .

CDR3: CASSVGGQGSGELFF
J: TRBJ2-2
V: TRBV9
size: .

CDR3: CASSEPGLAGGGYF
J: TRBJ2-3
V: TRBV2
size: .

CDR3: CASSYGGNYEQYF
J: TRBJ2-7
V: TRBV6-6
size: once

CDR3: CAISESHLGANVLTF
J: TRBJ2-6
V: TRBV10-3
size: few

CDR3: CATRRGATGELFF
J: TRBJ2-2
V: TRBV12-5
size: .

CDR3: CASSSSGGSYNEQFF
J: TRBJ2-1
V: TRBV5-1
size: .

CDR3: CASSLGQGIYEQYF
J: TRBJ2-7
V: TRBV4-1
size: .

CDR3: CASSEGTVRGTQYF
J: TRBJ2-5
V: TRBV6-1
size: .

CDR3: CASSQSGLQPQHF
J: TRBJ1-5
V: TRBV4-1
size: .

CDR3: CASLTGSLTDTQYF
J: TRBJ2-3
V: TRBV5-6
size: once